These T cell receptor beta chains were read from a single sample in a study of identical twins. Each CDR3 protein is one row after TCRdb ran MiXCR on the 5' RACE reads. The table includes roughly 700,000 distinct CDR3 sequences, roughly 8% detected once. This sample was shared with a second study, whose subject was yellow fever vaccine responses in identical twins.

Sequencing was done on a sample of PBMCs. Receptors were obtained from a woman aged 18-35 years in good health. The CDR3 runs from the conserved cysteine through the conserved F or W. The D gene is left open where the match is weak. Clone sizes are given selectively: once, few, many, or a class where the clone is expanded.

v_call	d_call	j_call	clone_size	cdr3_aa	cdr3_nt
TRBV14	NA	TRBJ2-2	NA	CASSQVSAGELFF	TGTGCCAGCAGCCAAGTATCCGCCGGGGAGCTGTTTTTT
TRBV28	NA	TRBJ2-5	NA	CASSLLYRKETQYF	TGTGCCAGCAGTTTATTGTACAGAAAAGAGACCCAGTACTTC
TRBV5-1	NA	TRBJ1-4	few	CASSLRGMTTNEKLFF	TGCGCCAGCAGCTTGCGGGGGATGACAACTAATGAAAAACTGTTTTTT
TRBV7-8	TRBD1	TRBJ2-2	NA	CASSLGSGGTGELFF	TGTGCCAGCAGCCTAGGGTCAGGGGGCACCGGGGAGCTGTTTTTT
TRBV19	NA	TRBJ2-7	NA	CASSPRRASVNEQYF	TGTGCCAGTAGTCCCCGCCGAGCCTCGGTCAACGAGCAGTACTTC
TRBV7-9	NA	TRBJ2-3	NA	CASSLITLEADTQYF	TGTGCCAGCAGCTTAATAACCCTAGAGGCAGATACGCAGTATTTT
TRBV6-2/TRBV6-3	NA	TRBJ2-4	NA	CASSYIGRGKYF	TGTGCCAGCAGTTACATCGGCAGGGGAAAGTACTTC
TRBV6-2/TRBV6-3	NA	TRBJ2-2	NA	CASFRLNTGELFF	TGTGCCAGCTTCAGACTGAACACCGGGGAGCTGTTTTTT
TRBV12-3/TRBV12-4	TRBD2	TRBJ2-7	many	CASSSGGWSYEQYF	TGTGCCAGCAGCTCCGGGGGGTGGTCCTACGAGCAGTACTTC
TRBV29-1	NA	TRBJ2-1	NA	CSVTRSGDEQFF	TGCAGCGTTACCCGTTCGGGGGATGAGCAGTTCTTC
TRBV11-2	NA	TRBJ2-5	few	CASSLDGGVAVQETQYF	TGTGCCAGCAGCTTAGATGGGGGAGTGGCAGTACAAGAGACCCAGTACTTC
TRBV12-3/TRBV12-4	TRBD1	TRBJ2-5	many	CASSSGQGRQETQYF	TGTGCCAGCAGCTCCGGACAGGGGCGACAAGAGACCCAGTACTTC
TRBV29-1	TRBD1	TRBJ2-7	few	CSVVDPGGFYEQYF	TGCAGCGTTGTCGATCCAGGGGGCTTCTACGAGCAGTACTTC
TRBV6-5	TRBD1	TRBJ1-1	few	CASSYKRQGLAEAFF	TGTGCCAGCAGTTACAAGAGACAGGGTCTCGCTGAAGCTTTCTTT
TRBV27	NA	TRBJ2-7	NA	CASSIGPRPPYEQYF	TGTGCCAGCAGTATAGGACCGAGACCTCCCTACGAGCAGTACTTC
TRBV4-1	TRBD1	TRBJ2-2	few	CASTQDRGNTGELFF	TGCGCCAGCACCCAAGACAGGGGTAACACCGGGGAGCTGTTTTTT
TRBV29-1	TRBD2	TRBJ2-7	NA	CSVETTSGRANEQYF	TGCAGCGTTGAGACCACTAGCGGGAGAGCCAACGAGCAGTACTTC
TRBV20-1	NA	TRBJ2-6	few	CSARDWRAPGANVLTF	TGCAGTGCTAGAGATTGGAGGGCCCCTGGGGCCAACGTCCTGACTTTC
TRBV6-1	TRBD2	TRBJ2-1	few	CASISLAGVSVGEQFF	TGTGCCAGCATAAGCCTAGCGGGAGTATCGGTAGGTGAGCAGTTCTTC
TRBV27	NA	TRBJ2-7	NA	CASRDLYRVGPLYEQYF	TGTGCCAGCAGAGACCTTTACAGGGTCGGTCCTCTATACGAGCAGTACTTC